Listed here are 25 T cell receptor beta chains from one sample, sequenced in a study of blood T cell repertoires in COVID-19. Profiled with immunoSEQ multiplex PCR; TCRdb holds only in-frame clones, not every one. Among over 250,000 clones, 85% were seen once, and the ten largest hold roughly 15%. Sequences were obtained from peripheral blood. The receptor source for this set is a human donor in a cohort sampled during active COVID-19.

The chain is built from TRBV7-2 and TRBJ2-1, with a possible D match to TRBD2 (6 bases). V was shortened by 3 bases and J by 10 bases, with 19 bases between the two germline ends. Germline V gene data show CDR1 as SGHTA and CDR2 as FQGNSA. CDR3 length equals 15 residues. CDR3 bases: TGTGCCAGCAGCTTTCAAGGAGGGCCGGTCGACGAGCAGTTCTTC. Its translation is CASSFQGGPVDEQFF.

This clone has only one observation. V gene TRBV10-3 combines with J gene TRBJ1-1; D not certain. Germline CDR1 reads ENHRY; CDR2 reads SYGVKD. This CDR3 spans 16 amino acids. Trimming removed 4 bases from V and 1 base from J, with 16 bases in between. The CDR3 is CAISVPLPRGNTEAFF. CDR3 DNA: TGTGCCATCAGTGTACCTCTCCCCCGGGGGAACACTGAAGCTTTCTTT.

The chain carries TRBV4-2 and TRBJ2-3; 16 bases are shared with TRBD2. J lost 7 bases, V lost 0 bases, and 10 bases had no gene match. From germline, CDR1 is LGHNA and CDR2 YNFKEQ. The CDR3 has 19 amino acids. This chain's CDR3 is CASSQEGTSGRAGKNTQYF. CDR3 bases: TGTGCCAGCAGCCAAGAAGGGACTAGCGGGAGGGCCGGGAAGAATACGCAGTATTTT.

This clone was picked up one time. The rearrangement links TRBV28 to TRBJ1-3; D is ambiguous. This CDR3 is built from 17 residues. CDR1 is MDHEN, CDR2 SYDVKM, per germline. The V end was cut by 3 bases, the J end by 0 bases, with 15 bases between. CDR3 sequence (DNA): TGTGCCAGCAGTTTTCTCCAGGTCCTGAGCTCTGGAAACACCATATATTTT. Amino acids: CASSFLQVLSSGNTIYF.

The chain recombines TRBV13 with TRBJ2-2; no definite D call. The V end lost 0 bases, the J end lost 2 bases, and 4 bases lay between the germline ends. Germline V lookup: CDR1 PRHDT, CDR2 FYEKMQ (reference sequence). This CDR3 has 14 residues. The DNA of the CDR3 is TGTGCCAGCAGCTTAGGCCAAAACACCGGGGAGCTGTTTTTT. Protein product: CASSLGQNTGELFF.

This clone was seen only once. The chain recombines TRBV27 with TRBJ1-6, with 10 bases matching TRBD1. This CDR3 region has 15 residues. Germline trimming cut 4 bases from V and 10 bases from J; bases unmatched to any gene: 7. Germline CDR1 MNHEY, CDR2 SMNVEV (reference sequence). The CDR3 coding sequence is TGTGCCAGCAGTTCCCGGGACAGGGGAGGGTCACCCCTCCACTTT. Translating gives CASSSRDRGGSPLHF.

V is TRBV28 and J is TRBJ1-2; 10 bases are shared with TRBD1. The CDR3 loop spans 17 amino acids. The germline gives CDR1 MDHEN, CDR2 SYDVKM. The junction had 8 bases not matched to a gene; V was cut back by 3 bases and J by 1 base. The CDR3 nucleotides read TGTGCCAGCAGTTTGCCCCCCGGGACAGGGGATAACTATGGCTACACCTTC. As protein: CASSLPPGTGDNYGYTF.

This clone occurred once. The chain joins TRBV19 to TRBJ1-5, with TRBD1 matching over 8 bases. This CDR3 comprises 13 residues. The V gene's germline CDR1 is LNHDA and CDR2 SQIVND (reference sequence). Germline trimming cut 4 bases from V and 10 bases from J; bases unmatched to any gene: 6. The CDR3 nucleotides read TGTGCCAGTAGTAACCATGGACAGGGCCCCCAGCATTTT. It specifies CASSNHGQGPQHF.

The rearrangement joins TRBV12-5 to TRBJ1-2; D is uncertain. The CDR3 length is 13 residues. V lost 6 bases and J 8 bases, leaving 16 bases between the germline ends. Germline V CDR1 and CDR2: LGHNT, FRNRAP. The CDR3 nucleotides are TGTGCTAGTGGACCCTCGGGGTTTAGGGGCTACACCTTC. Translating gives CASGPSGFRGYTF.

CDR3 residues: CASGSGTPIRETQYF. CDR3 nucleotide sequence: TGTGCCAGCGGAAGCGGGACTCCTATCCGGGAGACCCAGTACTTC. This chain joins TRBV7-9 and TRBJ2-5; 7 bases are shared with TRBD2. Trimming took 8 bases from V and 5 from J; bases not matched to a gene: 14. This CDR3 comprises 15 residues. Germline lookup yields CDR1 SEHNR and CDR2 FQNEAQ (reference sequence).

This rearrangement joins TRBV18 to TRBJ1-1, with 7 bases identical to TRBD1. The CDR3 covers 15 residues. The V segment lost 5 bases and the J segment 3 bases; nucleotides outside the gene matches: 9. Germline CDR1 is KGHSH and CDR2 is LQKENI. CDR3 coding DNA: TGTGCCAGCTCAGTTTGGACAGGTGTTGACACTGAAGCTTTCTTT. Translation gives CASSVWTGVDTEAFF.

The V and J genes are TRBV18 and TRBJ2-7, with a possible D match to TRBD2 (6 bases). The V gene's germline CDR1 is KGHSH and CDR2 LQKENI. Deletions cut 4 bases from V and 5 bases from J, with 12 bases between. The CDR3 has 13 residues. In DNA, the CDR3 is TGTGCCAGCTCACAGGGAGGTTCTAACGAGCAGTACTTC. Translating it yields CASSQGGSNEQYF.

CDR3 sequence: CASSPGASGNTGELFF. CDR3 coding DNA: TGCGCCAGCAGCCCCGGGGCTAGCGGGAACACCGGGGAGCTGTTTTTT. The genes are TRBV5-1 and TRBJ2-2; 7 bases line up with TRBD2. Germline V lookup: CDR1 SGHRS, CDR2 YFSETQ. The junction had 7 bases not matched to a gene; V was cut back by 4 bases and J by 1 base. The CDR3 totals 16 residues.

There are a few counts of this clone. This sample includes further DNA sequences coding for the same CDR3. This chain connects TRBV5-1 to TRBJ2-1; 12 bases are a match to TRBD2. The length of the CDR3 is 16 residues. CDR1 SGHRS and CDR2 YFSETQ come from the germline V gene. V dropped 1 base and J dropped 4; count of bases not matched to a gene: 3. In DNA, the CDR3 is TGCGCCAGCAGCTTGCCCGGACTAGCGGGATACAATGAGCAGTTCTTC. Its protein is CASSLPGLAGYNEQFF. The complete variable domain, with remaining parts taken from reference TRBV5-1 and TRBJ2-1, reads KAGVTQTPRYLIKTRGQQVTLSCSPISGHRSVSWYQQTPGQGLQFLFEYFSETQRNKGNFPGRFSGRQFSNSRSEMNVSTLELGDSALYLCASSLPGLAGYNEQFFGPGTRLTVL.

This clone was picked up a small number of times. The CDR3 reads CASSPLADTGELFF. CDR3 nucleotides: TGCGCCAGCAGCCCCCTAGCGGACACCGGGGAGCTGTTTTTT. The rearrangement joins TRBV5-1 to TRBJ2-2; 7 bases match TRBD2. CDR1 SGHRS and CDR2 YFSETQ come from the germline V gene. V dropped 4 bases and J dropped 3; count of bases not matched to a gene: 3. The CDR3 runs 14 residues.

The chain carries TRBV2 and TRBJ1-2; no clear D gene. CDR1 is SNHLY and CDR2 is FYNNEI in the germline V gene. CDR3 length equals 13 residues. Trimming took off 7 bases at V and 2 bases at J, with 11 bases between the two ends. CDR3 loop: CASTLAGNYGYTF. The CDR3 region has the DNA TGTGCCAGCACCCTGGCGGGGAACTATGGCTACACCTTC.

V and J are TRBV13 and TRBJ2-1, with 7 bases matching TRBD2. The CDR3 loop spans 15 amino acids. Germline lookup yields CDR1 PRHDT and CDR2 FYEKMQ (reference sequence). V shed 2 bases and J 7 bases; nucleotides not matched to a gene: 8. This CDR3 reads CASSLRGRARNEQFF. The CDR3, as DNA: TGTGCCAGCAGCTTACGAGGGAGGGCAAGAAATGAGCAGTTCTTC.

This clone was seen a handful of times. CDR3 sequence reads: CASSYASVEAFF. CDR3 nucleotide sequence: TGTGCCAGCAGTTATGCGTCTGTTGAAGCTTTCTTT. V and J are TRBV12-3 or TRBV12-4 and TRBJ1-1; D gene uncertain. The CDR3 consists of 12 residues. V gave up 4 bases and J gave up 7 bases, with 10 bases separating them.

The J gene is TRBJ1-5, the V gene TRBV5-6; 8 positions agree with TRBD1. There are 15 residues in the CDR3. V dropped 3 bases and J dropped 7; count of bases not matched to a gene: 9. Germline-derived CDR1 and CDR2 are SGHDT and YYEEEE. CDR3 coding DNA: TGTGCCAGCAGCTCAGGACAGGGCCTATTGCAGCCCCAGCATTTT. Its protein is CASSSGQGLLQPQHF.

The chain joins TRBV5-4 to TRBJ2-3; TRBD2 matches at 10 bases. The germline V gene encodes CDR1 SGHNT and CDR2 YYREEE (reference sequence). Trimming at V came to 4 bases and at J to 4 bases, leaving 9 bases not matched to a gene. This CDR3 region has 16 residues. The CDR3 loop is CASSLKLAGNSDTQYF. The CDR3, as DNA: TGTGCCAGCAGCCTGAAACTAGCGGGAAACTCAGATACGCAGTATTTT.

Only one count was recorded for this clone. The chain links TRBV6-6 to TRBJ1-4, with TRBD1 matching over 7 bases. J was trimmed by 2 bases and V by 5 bases; bases with no gene match: 11. This CDR3 has 17 residues. Per the germline V gene, CDR1 is MNHNY and CDR2 is SVGAGI (reference sequence). The CDR3 loop is CASSHKGQGGTNEKLFF. The CDR3 DNA is TGTGCCAGCAGTCACAAGGGCCAGGGGGGTACTAATGAAAAACTGTTTTTT.

The chain recombines TRBV6-1 with TRBJ1-3; D possibly corresponds to TRBD1 (5 bases). Trimming shortened V by 3 bases and J by 2 bases, and 14 bases separated the two germline ends. This CDR3 spans 16 amino acids. CDR1 MNHNS and CDR2 SASEGT come from the germline V gene. The CDR3, as DNA: TGTGCCAGCAGTGAGGGATGGGGGAGGACTGGAAACACCATATATTTT. Its translation: CASSEGWGRTGNTIYF.

The gene calls are TRBV27 and TRBJ2-1, with TRBD2 matching over 9 bases. The CDR3 has 16 residues. J gave up 7 bases and V 4 bases, and 11 bases lay outside the gene matches. Germline V gene data show CDR1 as MNHEY and CDR2 as SMNVEV (reference sequence). CDR3 sequence reads: CASSSLGAGGKNEQFF. In nucleotides, the CDR3 is TGTGCCAGCAGTTCCTTGGGGGCGGGAGGGAAGAATGAGCAGTTCTTC.

The chain joins TRBV6-6 to TRBJ1-3, with 9 bases lining up with TRBD1. The J segment lost 8 bases and the V segment lost 6 bases, leaving 5 bases of the junction unmatched. The CDR3 is 13 amino acids. Per germline, CDR1 MNHNY and CDR2 SVGAGI (reference sequence). The CDR3 nucleotides are TGTGCCAGCAGCGGACAGGGGTTAGACACCATATATTTT. This translates into CASSGQGLDTIYF.

This clone was picked up a small number of times. The rearrangement joins TRBV5-4 to TRBJ2-5; TRBD2 agrees at 10 bases. The ends lost 5 bases at V and 5 bases at J; junction bases unmatched: 9. The CDR3 runs 15 residues. Germline-derived CDR1 and CDR2 are SGHNT and YYREEE (reference sequence). The CDR3: CASRPPSGSAETQYF. The CDR3 DNA sequence: TGTGCCAGCAGACCTCCTAGCGGGAGCGCGGAGACCCAGTACTTC.